The 15 T cell receptor beta chains presented below share a single source sample, sequenced in a study of breast tumors, draining lymph nodes, adjacent tissues. TCRdb processed the multiplex PCR reads anew with MiXCR; each CDR3 protein has one entry. This sample has approximately 190,000 distinct CDR3 sequences, with 30% to 40% found just once. Breast cancer patients provided tissue from their axillary draining lymph nodes. Sequenced material: axillary lymph node tissue. The receptors originated from a female donor with breast cancer. Some clones in this sample may be carry-over from other donors' samples.

This clonotype was picked up many times. V is TRBV20-1 and J is TRBJ2-3, with 12 bases lining up with TRBD2. Germline-derived CDR1 and CDR2 are DFQATT and SNEGSKA (reference sequence). Trimming at V came to 6 bases and at J to 3 bases, leaving 4 bases not matched to a gene. The CDR3 loop spans 14 amino acids. The CDR3 sequence: CSAHGTSGTDTQYF. CDR3 nucleotide sequence: TGCAGTGCCCATGGGACTAGCGGGACAGATACGCAGTATTTT.

There are many counts of this clonotype. The chain combines TRBV5-1 with TRBJ2-1; 11 nucleotides line up with TRBD2. The CDR3 contains 14 residues. CDR1 is SGHRS and CDR2 is YFSETQ in the germline V gene. After removal of 4 bases from V and 9 bases from J, the junction contained 6 bases not matched to a gene. For the CDR3, the DNA is TGCGCCAGCAGCAATAGCGGGAGGGCCTTTGAGCAGTTCTTC. Amino acid sequence: CASSNSGRAFEQFF.

The chain joins TRBV30 to TRBJ1-2; 7 nucleotides agree with TRBD1. V shed 0 bases, J shed 8 bases, and the junction held 15 bases outside the gene matches. Germline V gene lookup returns CDR1 GTSNPN and CDR2 SVGIG (reference sequence). The CDR3 runs 16 residues. The CDR3 bases are TGTGCCTGGAGTGTATCCCCGGACAGGAACCTTCGGGGCTACACCTTC. Protein sequence: CAWSVSPDRNLRGYTF.

V is TRBV20-1 and J is TRBJ2-6, with 7 bases fitting TRBD2. CDR3 length equals 16 residues. J gave up 8 bases and V 0 bases, and 10 bases lay outside the gene matches. Germline V CDR1 and CDR2: DFQATT, SNEGSKA (reference sequence). The chain's CDR3 is CSARDSGISGSNVLTF. As DNA, the CDR3 is TGCAGTGCTAGAGATTCGGGCATTAGCGGGTCCAACGTCCTGACTTTC.

This clonotype was observed at least ten times. A single base separates this from a much larger clone, so it may be a read error. The rearrangement joins TRBV7-2 to TRBJ2-5; the D is unclear. This CDR3 has 15 amino acids. Looked up from germline, CDR1 is SGHTA and CDR2 is FQGNSA. The CDR3 bases are TGTGCCAGCAGCTTAGGAAACGGCCCGCAAGAGACCCAGCACTTC. This translates into CASSLGNGPQETQHF.

This clonotype was recorded many times. The chain carries TRBV2 and TRBJ1-2, with D uncertain. This CDR3 has 12 amino acids. V was cut by 2 bases and J by 8 bases, with 9 bases left in between. Germline V gives CDR1 SNHLY, CDR2 FYNNEI. In DNA, the CDR3 is TGTGCCAGCAGTGAATGGTATGGCGGCTACACCTTC. Amino acid sequence: CASSEWYGGYTF.

This clonotype was seen ten or more times. The chain links TRBV20-1 to TRBJ2-5; 7 bases fit TRBD1. V was clipped by 5 bases and J by 5 bases; unmatched bases: 8. This CDR3 region has 13 residues. Per germline, CDR1 DFQATT and CDR2 SNEGSKA (reference sequence). In nucleotides, the CDR3 is TGCAGTGCTGATAGACAGGGTCGGGAGACCCAGTACTTC. Translating it yields CSADRQGRETQYF.

This clonotype was detected many times. This rearrangement joins TRBV7-2 to TRBJ2-1; perhaps TRBD2 as D (5 bases). V lost 2 bases and J lost 12, with 11 bases in between. Germline CDR1 SGHTA, CDR2 FQGNSA. There are 12 residues in the CDR3. CDR3 DNA sequence: TGTGCCAGCAGCTTATCCGGGGTAGGGCAGTTCTTC. It translates to CASSLSGVGQFF.

Notes on this clonotype: At one end the junction does not follow the germline gene, possibly because of a read error. The chain links TRBV2 to TRBJ2-3; the match to TRBD2 covers 9 bases. CDR1 is SNHLY and CDR2 is FYNNEI in the germline V gene. The CDR3 contains 17 residues. The CDR3 spells CATSGRRGPREGDEQYF. Written as DNA, the CDR3 is TGTGCCACCAGTGGGAGACGTGGTCCGCGGGAGGGTGATGAGCAGTATTTT.

The table lists this clonotype with many counts. V and J are TRBV3-1 and TRBJ2-5; perhaps TRBD1 as D (5 bases). The CDR3 consists of 15 residues. Germline V gives CDR1 LGHDT, CDR2 YNNKEL (reference sequence). The V and J ends lost 4 bases and 1 base respectively, with 13 bases between them. The CDR3 protein is CASSRVAGLQETQYF. DNA for the CDR3: TGTGCCAGCAGCCGGGTGGCAGGGCTCCAAGAGACCCAGTACTTC.

A note on this clonotype: A much larger clonotype is one base distant, so this may be a read error. J is TRBJ2-1 and V is TRBV19, with a possible D match to TRBD1 (5 bases). CDR3 length: 13 amino acids. Germline CDR1 LNHDA, CDR2 SQIVND (reference sequence). Trimming pared 3 bases from V and 12 bases from J, leaving 15 bases between. The CDR3 reads CASSISPRDGQFF. CDR3 in DNA: TGTGCCAGTAGTATCTCACCCAGGGATGGGCAGTTCTTC.

The CDR3 DNA reads as TGTGCCAGCAGGTTGACTAGCGGGAGATCAGATACGCAGTATTTT. It is translated as CASRLTSGRSDTQYF. The chain employs TRBV2 and TRBJ2-3, with 12 nucleotides matching TRBD2. The J segment lost 4 bases and the V segment lost 6 bases, leaving 5 bases of the junction unmatched. Germline V lookup: CDR1 SNHLY, CDR2 FYNNEI. This CDR3 is 15 amino acids long.

This clonotype has at least ten counts. V and J are TRBV19 and TRBJ2-1; 9 nucleotides align to TRBD2. The CDR3 runs to 14 residues. Germline lookup yields CDR1 LNHDA and CDR2 SQIVND (reference sequence). Trimming at V came to 7 bases and at J to 4 bases, leaving 5 bases not matched to a gene. The DNA of the CDR3 is TGTGCCAGTACGGCGGGAGGGCCTTACAATGAGCAGTTCTTC. It codes for CASTAGGPYNEQFF.

The sample holds many counts of this clonotype. This rearrangement joins TRBV10-3 to TRBJ1-2, with 8 nucleotides matching TRBD1. The V and J ends lost 4 bases and 2 bases, in that order; junction bases with no gene match: 0. Germline CDR1 ENHRY, CDR2 SYGVKD. The CDR3 length is 13 residues. CDR3 loop: CAISGTGNYGYTF. CDR3 nucleotides: TGTGCCATCAGTGGGACAGGGAACTATGGCTACACCTTC.

CDR3 sequence (DNA): TGTGCCAGTAGTATAAAGGGACACCTGAACACTGAAGCTTTCTTT. Translation: CASSIKGHLNTEAFF. The chain recombines TRBV19 with TRBJ2-2; tentatively, D is TRBD1 (6 bases). The end of the DNA fits TRBJ1-1 better, so the J call may be wrong. This CDR3 is built from 15 residues. The germline CDR1 and CDR2 sequences are LNHDA and SQIVND (reference sequence).